This entry lists 30 T cell receptor beta chains sequenced from one sample in a study of T cell responses to AZD1222 COVID-19 vaccine. Profiling relied on immunoSEQ multiplex PCR, and the TCRdb table lists in-frame clones only, not all of them. The top ten hold over 4% of the sample, which has roughly 90,000 clones, about nine tenths seen once. Here the sequenced sample was peripheral blood, taken 28 days after the second AZD1222 dose. These receptors were obtained from an adult who received the AZD1222 COVID-19 vaccine.

V is TRBV30 and J is TRBJ1-2; unclear D gene. The germline CDR1 and CDR2 sequences are GTSNPN and SVGIG (reference sequence). V lost 2 bases and J lost 1, with 8 bases in between. This CDR3 has 13 residues. The CDR3 is CAWSSMVNYGYTF. For the CDR3, the DNA is TGTGCCTGGAGTAGTATGGTTAACTATGGCTACACCTTC.

The V and J genes are TRBV5-1 and TRBJ1-2; D not resolved. Germline values: CDR1 SGHRS, CDR2 YFSETQ. The CDR3 is 14 residues long. V was trimmed by 2 bases and J by 6 bases, leaving 14 bases between them. The CDR3 DNA reads as TGCGCCAGCAGCTTAAGGGCGGGTGAAAATGGCTACACCTTC. It codes for CASSLRAGENGYTF.

This chain links TRBV20-1 with TRBJ1-2; D gene uncertain. The CDR3 length is 14 residues. V was trimmed by 3 bases and J by 8 bases, leaving 19 bases between them. Germline V lookup: CDR1 DFQATT, CDR2 SNEGSKA (reference sequence). As DNA, the CDR3 is TGCAGTGCTAGTGTGGGGTCAACCGGGCAAGGCTACACCTTC. Translating gives CSASVGSTGQGYTF.

The chain combines TRBV7-9 with TRBJ2-2; D unclear. This CDR3 is built from 14 residues. The V end was cut by 8 bases, the J end by 1 base, with 11 bases between. CDR1 is SEHNR and CDR2 is FQNEAQ in the germline V gene (reference sequence). CDR3 loop: CASGSGLNTGELFF. The CDR3 nucleotides read TGTGCCAGCGGATCAGGCCTGAACACCGGGGAGCTGTTTTTT.

The chain has TRBV7-2 and TRBJ2-5; 11 nucleotides match TRBD2. Trimming took 0 bases from V and 10 from J; bases not matched to a gene: 7. Germline V gene sequence: CDR1 SGHTA, CDR2 FQGNSA. CDR3 length equals 15 residues. CDR3 coding DNA: TGTGCCAGCAGCTTAGCCCGCCTAGCGGGGGGCCACCAGTACTTC. It specifies CASSLARLAGGHQYF.

V gene TRBV5-6 combines with J gene TRBJ1-5; a possible D gene is TRBD1 (6 bases). Trimming left V 3 bases short and J 0 bases short, with 16 bases between. From germline, CDR1 is SGHDT and CDR2 YYEEEE. This CDR3 spans 17 amino acids. The CDR3 DNA sequence: TGTGCCAGCAGCTCCTGGACAGAGTCTTATAGCAATCAGCCCCAGCATTTT. It specifies CASSSWTESYSNQPQHF.

The genes are TRBV6-2 or TRBV6-3 and TRBJ1-3; unclear D gene. This CDR3 comprises 15 residues. The V end lost 0 bases, the J end lost 0 bases, and 6 bases lay between the germline ends. Per the germline V gene, CDR1 is MNHEY and CDR2 is SVGEGT. CDR3 sequence reads: CASSYSRISGNTIYF. CDR3 DNA: TGTGCCAGCAGTTACTCAAGGATCTCTGGAAACACCATATATTTT.

The gene calls are TRBV9 and TRBJ1-2; tentative D call: TRBD1 (5 bases). The length of the CDR3 is 12 residues. V was trimmed by 7 bases and J by 6 bases, leaving 13 bases between them. Germline values: CDR1 SGDLS, CDR2 YYNGEE. This chain's CDR3 is CASRQGADGYTF. CDR3 in DNA: TGTGCCAGCCGTCAAGGGGCGGATGGCTACACCTTC.

The J gene is TRBJ2-2, the V gene TRBV9; perhaps TRBD1 as D (6 bases). V dropped 0 bases and J dropped 7 bases, with 10 bases sitting between them. The V gene's germline CDR1 is SGDLS and CDR2 YYNGEE. This CDR3 is 14 amino acids long. CDR3 nucleotide sequence: TGTGCCAGCAGCGTAGATCTAGGGGGCGGGGAGCTGTTTTTT. Translation: CASSVDLGGGELFF.

V usage is TRBV29-1 and J usage is TRBJ2-5; TRBD1 matches at 9 bases. CDR3 length: 13 amino acids. Germline CDR1 is SQVTM and CDR2 is ANQGSEA. The V and J ends lost 6 bases and 5 bases, in that order; junction bases with no gene match: 7. The chain's CDR3 is CSVEQGAGETQYF. Written as DNA, the CDR3 is TGCAGCGTCGAACAGGGGGCAGGGGAGACCCAGTACTTC.

The chain employs TRBV7-2 and TRBJ2-7; 13 bases line up with TRBD2. The CDR3 is made up of 15 amino acids. V lost 5 bases, J lost 7 bases, and 8 bases stayed unmatched. Germline V gene lookup returns CDR1 SGHTA and CDR2 FQGNSA. CDR3 sequence (DNA): TGTGCCAGCAGCATACTAGCGGGGGGGCCTTGGGAGCAGTACTTC. It translates to CASSILAGGPWEQYF.

This chain connects TRBV5-4 to TRBJ1-6; tentatively, D is TRBD1 (6 bases). The CDR3 length is 16 residues. Trimming removed 6 bases from V and 7 bases from J, with 20 bases in between. Germline-derived CDR1 and CDR2 are SGHNT and YYREEE (reference sequence). DNA for the CDR3: TGTGCCAGCAAACAGGCAATGACTGGGGGCAATTCACCCCTCCACTTT. As protein: CASKQAMTGGNSPLHF.

The chain couples TRBV28 to TRBJ1-5; TRBD1 is a possible D gene (5 bases). Germline CDR1 MDHEN, CDR2 SYDVKM. The CDR3 covers 14 residues. Trimming took 4 bases from V and 6 from J, leaving 13 bases between them. CDR3 in DNA: TGTGCCAGCAGTTCAGCCGGGGGTGGTCAGCCCCAGCATTTT. Translated: CASSSAGGGQPQHF. Full variable domain (rest looked up from reference TRBV28 and TRBJ1-5): DVKVTQSSRYLVKRTGEKVFLECVQDMDHENMFWYRQDPGLGLRLIYFSYDVKMKEKGDIPEGYSVSREKKERFSLILESASTNQTSMYLCASSSAGGGQPQHFGDGTRLSIL.

Only a few counts were recorded for this clone. The CDR3 coding sequence is TGTGCCAGCAGCCAGTGGGGCAGGACCCAGAACACTGAAGCTTTCTTT. The encoded protein is CASSQWGRTQNTEAFF. This chain links TRBV7-6 with TRBJ1-1, with D possibly TRBD1 on 5 matching bases. With 5 bases removed from V and 1 base from J, the gap between germline ends came to 17 bases. The CDR3 contains 16 residues. Per the germline V gene, CDR1 is SGHVS and CDR2 is FNYEAQ.

Here the CDR3 reads CASSIQGSRQPQHF. The CDR3 coding sequence is TGTGCCAGCAGTATCCAAGGTAGTCGGCAGCCCCAGCATTTT. The rearrangement uses TRBV6-5 and TRBJ1-5; D uncertain. Germline loops: CDR1 MNHEY, CDR2 SVGAGI. V lost 5 bases to trimming and J lost 7 bases, with 15 bases between them. This CDR3 has 14 amino acids.

This clone came up a few times. The V call is TRBV19, the J call TRBJ1-2; a weak D match, TRBD1 (6 bases). The germline V and J ends were trimmed by 11 bases and 2 bases, with 21 bases remaining between them. The CDR3 is made up of 15 amino acids. Germline values: CDR1 LNHDA, CDR2 SQIVND (reference sequence). CDR3 residues: CAGDGSTTGNYGYTF. CDR3 in DNA: TGTGCCGGAGATGGGAGCACCACAGGGAACTATGGCTACACCTTC.

This clone appeared a single time. The V and J genes are TRBV9 and TRBJ1-6; 7 bases map to TRBD1. This CDR3 has 17 residues. Trimming took 3 bases from V and 2 from J; bases not matched to a gene: 8. Germline V CDR1 and CDR2: SGDLS, YYNGEE. The CDR3: CASSGTRGAAYNSPLHF. In DNA form, the CDR3 reads TGTGCCAGCAGCGGAACCAGGGGGGCGGCCTATAATTCACCCCTCCACTTT.

The chain links TRBV6-1 to TRBJ2-5; D possibly corresponds to TRBD1 (6 bases). The germline V gene has CDR1 MNHNS and CDR2 SASEGT. Trimming stripped 2 bases from V and 5 bases from J, with 12 bases between. The CDR3 is 14 amino acids. CDR3 region: CASSERQGLETQYF. The CDR3 bases are TGTGCCAGCAGTGAAAGGCAGGGGTTGGAGACCCAGTACTTC.

V is TRBV10-1 and J is TRBJ2-7; D is perhaps TRBD2 (5 bases). Germline CDR1 and CDR2: WNHNN and SYGVQD (reference sequence). This CDR3 comprises 14 residues. Between the trimmed V and J ends, which lost 4 bases and 6 bases, there was a span of 16 bases. CDR3 sequence: CASSAPPGVGEQYF. The CDR3 coding sequence is TGCGCCAGCAGTGCCCCCCCCGGGGTAGGCGAGCAGTACTTC.

The V gene is TRBV19, the J gene TRBJ2-5; 8 bases align to TRBD1. Germline trimming cut 3 bases from V and 3 bases from J; bases unmatched to any gene: 0. This CDR3 has 13 amino acids. CDR1 is LNHDA and CDR2 is SQIVND in the germline V gene (reference sequence). This chain's CDR3 is CASSMDREETQYF. CDR3 DNA: TGTGCCAGTAGTATGGACAGGGAAGAGACCCAGTACTTC.

V is TRBV5-1 and J is TRBJ2-1; D not certain. The CDR3 is 12 amino acids. The germline CDR1 and CDR2 sequences are SGHRS and YFSETQ. The V and J ends lost 4 bases and 7 bases respectively, with 9 bases between them. DNA for the CDR3: TGCGCCAGCAGCCCCCAGTTGAATGAGCAGTTCTTC. Its protein is CASSPQLNEQFF.

This clone was found once. The chain combines TRBV2 with TRBJ1-1, with D hard to call. With 7 bases removed from V and 4 bases from J, the gap between germline ends came to 7 bases. This CDR3 has 11 amino acids. Per germline, CDR1 SNHLY and CDR2 FYNNEI. The chain's CDR3 is CASKGGTEAFF. The DNA of the CDR3 is TGTGCCAGCAAGGGCGGCACTGAAGCTTTCTTT. The entire variable domain, with the rest obtained from reference TRBV2 and TRBJ1-1, is as follows: EPEVTQTPSHQVTQMGQEVILRCVPISNHLYFYWYRQILGQKVEFLVSFYNNEISEKSEIFDDQFSVERPDGSNFTLKIRSTKLEDSAMYFCASKGGTEAFFGQGTRLTVV.

The chain couples TRBV9 to TRBJ2-7, with D possibly being TRBD1 (5 bases). Per the germline V gene, CDR1 is SGDLS and CDR2 is YYNGEE. The V and J ends lost 0 bases and 3 bases respectively, with 13 bases between them. The CDR3 runs to 15 residues. The CDR3 nucleotides are TGTGCCAGCAGCGTAGGGTCACAGGAAATCTACGAGCAGTACTTC. Its protein is CASSVGSQEIYEQYF.

The chain carries TRBV12-3 or TRBV12-4 and TRBJ2-5; 8 bases line up with TRBD1. J gave up 3 bases and V 5 bases, and 2 bases lay outside the gene matches. The CDR3 consists of 13 residues. For the CDR3, the DNA is TGTGCCAGCAGTCCGGACAGGGAAGAGACCCAGTACTTC. Its protein is CASSPDREETQYF.

A note on this clone: The sample carries other DNA sequences with the same CDR3. V is TRBV7-9 and J is TRBJ2-1; possible D gene TRBD1, 5 bases. The CDR3 sequence is 14 residues long. The germline gives CDR1 SEHNR, CDR2 FQNEAQ (reference sequence). With 3 bases removed from V and 11 bases from J, the gap between germline ends came to 17 bases. The CDR3 DNA reads TGTGCCAGCAGCTTTGGGGCAGCCTACATACAGCAGTTCTTC. Protein sequence: CASSFGAAYIQQFF.

The chain recombines TRBV23-1 with TRBJ2-1, with 12 bases lining up with TRBD2. TRBV23-1 is reported as an ORF; its role is uncertain. Trimming took 1 base from V and 3 from J; bases not matched to a gene: 4. The CDR3 sequence is 17 residues long. The CDR3: CASSQFLAGGLYNEQFF. The CDR3 DNA follows: TGCGCCAGCAGTCAATTCCTAGCGGGGGGGCTCTACAATGAGCAGTTCTTC.

This clone is a singleton in its sample. V usage is TRBV23-1 and J usage is TRBJ2-7, with 10 bases identical to TRBD1. TRBV23-1 is classed as an ORF, of uncertain function. This CDR3 has 15 residues. V was pared by 3 bases and J by 6 bases, with 8 bases of the junction left unmatched. The CDR3 reads CASSQSPGTGVEQYV. The CDR3 DNA is TGCGCCAGCAGTCAGAGTCCCGGGACAGGGGTCGAGCAGTACGTC.

V is TRBV6-5 and J is TRBJ2-7, with 9 bases lining up with TRBD1. CDR1 and CDR2 (germline): MNHEY, SVGAGI. V gave up 5 bases and J gave up 3 bases; unmatched junction bases: 5. This CDR3 region has 14 residues. In nucleotides, the CDR3 is TGTGCCAGCAGTCTTGGGACAGGGCGCTACGAGCAGTACGTC. Translated, it gives CASSLGTGRYEQYV.

This clone was observed a single time. This chain's CDR3 is CASSDLSGGIYNEQFF. CDR3 coding DNA: TGTGCCAGCAGCGACCTTAGCGGGGGGATCTACAATGAGCAGTTCTTC. The chain recombines TRBV9 with TRBJ2-1, with 10 bases lining up with TRBD2. The germline V gene encodes CDR1 SGDLS and CDR2 YYNGEE. With 3 bases clipped from V and 3 bases from J, the junction kept 6 bases outside the gene matches. CDR3 length: 16 amino acids.

The chain couples TRBV19 to TRBJ2-7, with 8 bases lining up with TRBD1. Germline CDR1 and CDR2: LNHDA and SQIVND (reference sequence). Trimming cost V 6 bases and J 3 bases; bases outside gene matches: 7. CDR3 size: 14 residues. The CDR3 loop reads CASRQGARGYEQYF. The CDR3 DNA reads as TGTGCCAGTAGGCAGGGGGCCAGGGGCTACGAGCAGTACTTC.